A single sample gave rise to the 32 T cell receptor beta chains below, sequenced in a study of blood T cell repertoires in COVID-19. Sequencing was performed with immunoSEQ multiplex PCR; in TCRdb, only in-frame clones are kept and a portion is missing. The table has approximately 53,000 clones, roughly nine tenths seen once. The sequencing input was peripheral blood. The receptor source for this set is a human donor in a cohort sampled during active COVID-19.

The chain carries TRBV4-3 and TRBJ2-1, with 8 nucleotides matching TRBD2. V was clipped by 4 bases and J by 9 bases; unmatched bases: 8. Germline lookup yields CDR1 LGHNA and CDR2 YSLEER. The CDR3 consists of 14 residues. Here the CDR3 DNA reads TGCGCCAGCAGCCCGGGAGGGAATGATTTTGAGCAGTTCTTC. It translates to CASSPGGNDFEQFF.

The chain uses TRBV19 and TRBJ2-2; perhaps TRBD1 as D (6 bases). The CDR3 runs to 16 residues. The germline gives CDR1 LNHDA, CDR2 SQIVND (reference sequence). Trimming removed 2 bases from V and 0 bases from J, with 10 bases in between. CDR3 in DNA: TGTGCCAGTAGTATAAGGACAGTGACGAACACCGGGGAGCTGTTTTTT. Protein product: CASSIRTVTNTGELFF. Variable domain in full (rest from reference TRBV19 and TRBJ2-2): DGGITQSPKYLFRKEGQNVTLSCEQNLNHDAMYWYRQDPGQGLRLIYYSQIVNDFQKGDIAEGYSVSREKKESFPLTVTSAQKNPTAFYLCASSIRTVTNTGELFFGEGSRLTVL.

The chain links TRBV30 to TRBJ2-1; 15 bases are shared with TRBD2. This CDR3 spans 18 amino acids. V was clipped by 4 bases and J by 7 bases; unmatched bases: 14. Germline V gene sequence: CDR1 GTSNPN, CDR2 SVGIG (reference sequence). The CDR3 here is CAWTLGLVGTSGRNEQFF. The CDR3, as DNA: TGTGCCTGGACTTTAGGGTTGGTAGGGACTAGCGGGAGGAATGAGCAGTTCTTC.

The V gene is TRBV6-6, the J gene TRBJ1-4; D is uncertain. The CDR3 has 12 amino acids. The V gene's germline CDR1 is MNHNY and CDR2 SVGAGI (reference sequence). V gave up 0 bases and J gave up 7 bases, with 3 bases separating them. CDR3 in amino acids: CASSYSFEKLFF. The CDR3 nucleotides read TGTGCCAGCAGTTACTCCTTTGAAAAACTGTTTTTT.

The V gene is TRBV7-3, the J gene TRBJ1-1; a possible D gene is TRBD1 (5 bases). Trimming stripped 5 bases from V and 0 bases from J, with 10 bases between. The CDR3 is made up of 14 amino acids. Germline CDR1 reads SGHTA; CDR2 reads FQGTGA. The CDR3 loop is CASSPGVMNTEAFF. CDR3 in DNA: TGTGCCAGCAGCCCGGGGGTGATGAACACTGAAGCTTTCTTT.

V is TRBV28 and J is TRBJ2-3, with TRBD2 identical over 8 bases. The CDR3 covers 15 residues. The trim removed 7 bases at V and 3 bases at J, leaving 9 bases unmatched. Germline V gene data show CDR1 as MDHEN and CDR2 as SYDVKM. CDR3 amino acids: CASTFSGVFTDTQYF. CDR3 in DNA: TGTGCCAGCACCTTTAGCGGGGTTTTTACAGATACGCAGTATTTT.

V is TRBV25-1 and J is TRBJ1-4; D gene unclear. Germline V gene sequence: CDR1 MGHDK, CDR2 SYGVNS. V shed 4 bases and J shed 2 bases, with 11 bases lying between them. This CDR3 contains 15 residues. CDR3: CASSVGHGTNEKLFF. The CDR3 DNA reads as TGTGCCAGCAGTGTTGGTCACGGTACTAATGAAAAACTGTTTTTT.

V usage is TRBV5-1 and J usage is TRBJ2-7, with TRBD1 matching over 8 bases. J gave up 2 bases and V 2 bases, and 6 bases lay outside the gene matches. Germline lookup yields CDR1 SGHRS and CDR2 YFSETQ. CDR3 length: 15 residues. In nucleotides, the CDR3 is TGCGCCAGCAGCTTTCGACAGGGGAGCCCCTACGAGCAGTACTTC. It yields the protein CASSFRQGSPYEQYF. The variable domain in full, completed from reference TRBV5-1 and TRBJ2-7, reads KAGVTQTPRYLIKTRGQQVTLSCSPISGHRSVSWYQQTPGQGLQFLFEYFSETQRNKGNFPGRFSGRQFSNSRSEMNVSTLELGDSALYLCASSFRQGSPYEQYFGPGTRLTVT.

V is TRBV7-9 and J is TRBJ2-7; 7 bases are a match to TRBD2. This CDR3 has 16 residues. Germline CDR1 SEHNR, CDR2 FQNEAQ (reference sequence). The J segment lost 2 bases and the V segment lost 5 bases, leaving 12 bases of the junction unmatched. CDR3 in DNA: TGTGCCAGCAGCCTAGGATGGGGGGGAGTAGCCTACGAGCAGTACTTC. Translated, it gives CASSLGWGGVAYEQYF.

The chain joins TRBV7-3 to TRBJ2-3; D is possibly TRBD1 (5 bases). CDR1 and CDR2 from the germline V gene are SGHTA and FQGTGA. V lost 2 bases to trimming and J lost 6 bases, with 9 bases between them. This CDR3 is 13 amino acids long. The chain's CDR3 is CASSLAGWDTQYF. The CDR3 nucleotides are TGTGCCAGCAGCTTAGCAGGGTGGGATACGCAGTATTTT.

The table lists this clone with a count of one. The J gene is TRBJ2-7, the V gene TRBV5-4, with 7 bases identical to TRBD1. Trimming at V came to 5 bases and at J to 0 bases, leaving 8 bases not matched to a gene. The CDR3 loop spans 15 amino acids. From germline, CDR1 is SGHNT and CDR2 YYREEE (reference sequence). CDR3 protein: CASRDRQGVSYEQYF. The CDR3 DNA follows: TGTGCCAGCAGGGATCGACAGGGAGTCTCCTACGAGCAGTACTTC.

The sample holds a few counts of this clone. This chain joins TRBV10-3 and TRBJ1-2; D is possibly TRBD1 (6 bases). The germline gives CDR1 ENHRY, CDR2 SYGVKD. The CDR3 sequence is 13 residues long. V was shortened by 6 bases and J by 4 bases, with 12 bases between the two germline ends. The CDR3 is CAIRLTGTYGYTF. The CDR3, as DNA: TGTGCCATCAGATTAACAGGGACCTATGGCTACACCTTC.

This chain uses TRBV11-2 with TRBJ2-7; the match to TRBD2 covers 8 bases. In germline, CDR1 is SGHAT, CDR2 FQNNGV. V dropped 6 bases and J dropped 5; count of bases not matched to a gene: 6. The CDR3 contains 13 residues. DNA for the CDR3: TGTGCCAGCAGGCGACCGGGAGGGAACGAGCAGTACTTC. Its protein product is CASRRPGGNEQYF.

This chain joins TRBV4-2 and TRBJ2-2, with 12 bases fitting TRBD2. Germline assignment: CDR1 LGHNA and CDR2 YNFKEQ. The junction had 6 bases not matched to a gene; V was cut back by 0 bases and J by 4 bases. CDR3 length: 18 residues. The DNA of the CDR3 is TGTGCCAGCAGCCAAGATCGTCTAGCGGGGGGGAGCACCGGGGAGCTGTTTTTT. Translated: CASSQDRLAGGSTGELFF.

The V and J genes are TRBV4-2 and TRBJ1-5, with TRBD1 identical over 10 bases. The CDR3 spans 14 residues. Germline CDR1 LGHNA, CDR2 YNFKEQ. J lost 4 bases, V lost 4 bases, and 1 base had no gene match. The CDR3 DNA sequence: TGTGCCAGCAGCCCGGGACAGGGGAATCAGCCCCAGCATTTT. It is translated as CASSPGQGNQPQHF.

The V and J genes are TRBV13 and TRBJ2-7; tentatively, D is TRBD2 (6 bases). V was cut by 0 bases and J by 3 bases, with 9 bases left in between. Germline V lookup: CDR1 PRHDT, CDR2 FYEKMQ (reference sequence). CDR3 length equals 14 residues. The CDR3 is CASSLGEGRYEQYF. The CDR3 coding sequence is TGTGCCAGCAGCTTAGGGGAGGGTCGCTACGAGCAGTACTTC.

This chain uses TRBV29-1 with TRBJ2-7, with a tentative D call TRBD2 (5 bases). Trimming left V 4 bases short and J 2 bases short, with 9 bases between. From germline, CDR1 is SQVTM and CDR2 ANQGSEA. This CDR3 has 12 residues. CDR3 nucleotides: TGCAGCGTTGTCGTAGCGCCCTACGAGCAGTACTTC. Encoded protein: CSVVVAPYEQYF.

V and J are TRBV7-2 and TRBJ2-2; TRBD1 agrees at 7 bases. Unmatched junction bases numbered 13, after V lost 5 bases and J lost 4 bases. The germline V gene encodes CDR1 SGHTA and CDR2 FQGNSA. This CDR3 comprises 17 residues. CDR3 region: CASSSRNRDRVTGELFF. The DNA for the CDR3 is TGTGCCAGCAGCAGCAGAAACCGGGACAGAGTCACCGGGGAGCTGTTTTTT.

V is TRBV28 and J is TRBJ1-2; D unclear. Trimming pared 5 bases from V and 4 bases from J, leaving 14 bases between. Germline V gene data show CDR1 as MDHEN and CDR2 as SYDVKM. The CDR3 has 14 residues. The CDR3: CASSETRHGYGYTF. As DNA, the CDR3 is TGTGCCAGCAGTGAAACGAGACACGGCTATGGCTACACCTTC.

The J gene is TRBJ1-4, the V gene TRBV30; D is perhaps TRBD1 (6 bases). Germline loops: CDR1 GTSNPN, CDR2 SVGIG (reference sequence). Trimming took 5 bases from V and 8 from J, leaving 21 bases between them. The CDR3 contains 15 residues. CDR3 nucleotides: TGTGCCTGGGGACCCCCGGACAGACAATGGGAAAAACTGTTTTTT. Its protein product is CAWGPPDRQWEKLFF.

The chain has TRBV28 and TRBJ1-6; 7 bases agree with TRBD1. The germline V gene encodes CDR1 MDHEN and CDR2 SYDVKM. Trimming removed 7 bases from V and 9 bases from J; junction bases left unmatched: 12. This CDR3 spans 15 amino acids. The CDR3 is CASISEPGQFSPLHF. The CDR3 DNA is TGTGCCAGCATCTCAGAACCGGGACAGTTTTCACCCCTCCACTTT. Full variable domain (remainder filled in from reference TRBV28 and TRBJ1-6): DVKVTQSSRYLVKRTGEKVFLECVQDMDHENMFWYRQDPGLGLRLIYFSYDVKMKEKGDIPEGYSVSREKKERFSLILESASTNQTSMYLCASISEPGQFSPLHFGNGTRLTVT.

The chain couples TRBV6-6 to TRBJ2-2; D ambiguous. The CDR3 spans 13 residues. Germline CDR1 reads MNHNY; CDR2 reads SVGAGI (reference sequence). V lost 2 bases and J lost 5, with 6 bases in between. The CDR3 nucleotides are TGTGCCAGCAGTTACCCACAGACCGGGGAGCTGTTTTTT. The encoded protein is CASSYPQTGELFF.

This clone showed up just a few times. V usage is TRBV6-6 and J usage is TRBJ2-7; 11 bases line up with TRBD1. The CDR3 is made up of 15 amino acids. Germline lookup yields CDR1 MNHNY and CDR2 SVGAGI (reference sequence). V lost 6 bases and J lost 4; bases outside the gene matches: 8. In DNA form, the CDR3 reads TGTGCCAGCAGATCCTTGGGACAGGGGGGATACGAGCAGTACTTC. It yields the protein CASRSLGQGGYEQYF.

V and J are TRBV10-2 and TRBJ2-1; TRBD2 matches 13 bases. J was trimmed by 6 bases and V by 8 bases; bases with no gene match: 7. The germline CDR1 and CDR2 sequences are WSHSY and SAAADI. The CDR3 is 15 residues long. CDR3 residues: CASSTGTSGANEQFF. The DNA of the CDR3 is TGCGCCAGCTCCACCGGGACTAGCGGGGCCAATGAGCAGTTCTTC.

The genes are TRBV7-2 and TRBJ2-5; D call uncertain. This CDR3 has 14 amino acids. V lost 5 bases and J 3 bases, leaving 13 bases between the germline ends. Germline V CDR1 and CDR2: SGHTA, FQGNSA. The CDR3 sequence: CASSPRQNKETQYF. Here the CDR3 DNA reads TGTGCCAGCAGCCCGCGACAAAACAAAGAGACCCAGTACTTC.

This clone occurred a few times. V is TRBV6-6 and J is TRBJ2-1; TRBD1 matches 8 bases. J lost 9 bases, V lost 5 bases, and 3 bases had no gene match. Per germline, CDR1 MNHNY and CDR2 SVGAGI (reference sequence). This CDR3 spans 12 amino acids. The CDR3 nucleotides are TGTGCCAGCAGTCGACAGGGGAGTGAGCAGTTCTTC. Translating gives CASSRQGSEQFF.

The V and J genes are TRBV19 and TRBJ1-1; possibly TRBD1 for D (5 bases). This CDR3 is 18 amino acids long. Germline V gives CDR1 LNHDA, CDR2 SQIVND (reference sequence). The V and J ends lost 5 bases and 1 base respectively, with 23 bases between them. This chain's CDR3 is CASSVRGALHEKNTEAFF. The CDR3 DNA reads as TGTGCCAGTAGTGTACGTGGGGCCCTTCACGAGAAGAACACTGAAGCTTTCTTT.

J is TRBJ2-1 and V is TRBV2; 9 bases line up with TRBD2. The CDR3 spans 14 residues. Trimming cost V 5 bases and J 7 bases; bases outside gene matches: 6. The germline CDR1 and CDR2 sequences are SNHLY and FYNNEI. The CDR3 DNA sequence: TGTGCCAGCAGTCCTGTGGCGGGAGGGAATGAGCAGTTCTTC. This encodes CASSPVAGGNEQFF.

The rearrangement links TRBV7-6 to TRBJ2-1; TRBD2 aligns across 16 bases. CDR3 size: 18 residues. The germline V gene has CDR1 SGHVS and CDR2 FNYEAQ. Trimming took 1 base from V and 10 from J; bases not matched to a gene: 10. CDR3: CASSLVSGTSGRGWEQFF. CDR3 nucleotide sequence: TGTGCCAGCAGCTTAGTCTCTGGGACTAGCGGGAGGGGTTGGGAGCAGTTCTTC.

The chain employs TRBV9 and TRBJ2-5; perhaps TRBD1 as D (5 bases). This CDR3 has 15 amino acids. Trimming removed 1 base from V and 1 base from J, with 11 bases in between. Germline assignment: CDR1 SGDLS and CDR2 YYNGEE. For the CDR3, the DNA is TGTGCCAGCAGCGTACTATTCGACAGCCAAGAGACCCAGTACTTC. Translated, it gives CASSVLFDSQETQYF. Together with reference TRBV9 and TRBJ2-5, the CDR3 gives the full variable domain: DSGVTQTPKHLITATGQRVTLRCSPRSGDLSVYWYQQSLDQGLQFLIQYYNGEERAKGNILERFSAQQFPDLHSELNLSSLELGDSALYFCASSVLFDSQETQYFGPGTRLLVL.

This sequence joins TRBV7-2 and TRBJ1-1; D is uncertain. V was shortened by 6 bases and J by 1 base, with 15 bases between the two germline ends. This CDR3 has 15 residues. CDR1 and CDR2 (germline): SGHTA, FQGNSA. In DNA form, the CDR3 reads TGTGCCAGCAGGCAAACCACAGCGGGGAACACTGAAGCTTTCTTT. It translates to CASRQTTAGNTEAFF.

The CDR3 bases are TGTGCCAGCAGCCCCTCGGGTCCAGGGAGGAATGAGCAGTTCTTC. Translated: CASSPSGPGRNEQFF. The V and J genes are TRBV7-3 and TRBJ2-1; tentatively, D is TRBD2 (6 bases). The CDR3 extends over 15 amino acids. Germline loops: CDR1 SGHTA, CDR2 FQGTGA. Trimming removed 5 bases from V and 7 bases from J, with 18 bases in between. Combining the CDR3 with reference TRBV7-3 and TRBJ2-1 gives the whole variable domain GAGVSQTPSNKVTEKGKYVELRCDPISGHTALYWYRQSLGQGPEFLIYFQGTGAADDSGLPNDRFFAVRPEGSVSTLKIQRTERGDSAVYLCASSPSGPGRNEQFFGPGTRLTVL.